These 20 T cell receptor beta chains originate from one sample sequenced in a study of shared clonotypes between healthy human individuals. Libraries were prepared by immunoSEQ multiplex PCR; TCRdb keeps only in-frame clonotypes and omits some of them. The data show about 980,000 clones, 70% to 85% seen once. Sequenced material: memory CD4+ T cells sorted from blood. Subset denoted: CD45RA-negative fraction. These TCRs come from a man aged 18 to 29 in good health.

This clone was seen a single time. This chain connects TRBV11-2 to TRBJ2-7, with 11 bases lining up with TRBD1. CDR1 is SGHAT, CDR2 FQNNGV, per germline. With 4 bases clipped from V and 4 bases from J, the junction kept 6 bases outside the gene matches. The CDR3 totals 15 residues. The DNA for the CDR3 is TGTGCCAGCAGCTCTGTCGGGACAGGGGGGTACGAGCAGTACTTC. Translated, it gives CASSSVGTGGYEQYF.

The J gene is TRBJ2-2, the V gene TRBV5-4; the D gene is possibly TRBD1 (6 bases). This CDR3 has 15 residues. V was shortened by 5 bases and J by 1 base, with 12 bases between the two germline ends. The germline CDR1 and CDR2 sequences are SGHNT and YYREEE (reference sequence). The CDR3 coding sequence is TGTGCCAGCAGAGATGACAGGAAGAACACCGGGGAGCTGTTTTTT. This translates into CASRDDRKNTGELFF.

This chain links TRBV27 with TRBJ2-5, with D uncertain. Germline values: CDR1 MNHEY, CDR2 SMNVEV (reference sequence). Trimming removed 0 bases at V and 4 bases at J, with 18 bases between. The CDR3 is made up of 17 amino acids. In DNA, the CDR3 is TGTGCCAGCAGTTTATCAGGCAGTTTCTCTACGCCAGAGACCCAGTACTTC. This encodes CASSLSGSFSTPETQYF.

This clone was recorded a few times. The gene calls are TRBV6-1 and TRBJ2-7; 11 bases are shared with TRBD2. Germline trimming cut 2 bases from V and 0 bases from J; bases unmatched to any gene: 0. The CDR3 is made up of 15 amino acids. Per germline, CDR1 MNHNS and CDR2 SASEGT. The CDR3 nucleotides are TGTGCCAGCAGTGAACTAGCGGGGGGCTCCTACGAGCAGTACTTC. This sequence encodes CASSELAGGSYEQYF.

The chain is built from TRBV18 and TRBJ2-7; 7 nucleotides agree with TRBD1. The CDR3 runs to 13 residues. Germline trimming cut 3 bases from V and 7 bases from J; bases unmatched to any gene: 6. Germline V CDR1 and CDR2: KGHSH, LQKENI. CDR3 nucleotide sequence: TGTGCCAGCTCACCGGACCCCAGGGGGGAGCAGTACTTC. It translates to CASSPDPRGEQYF.

The chain combines TRBV7-2 with TRBJ2-7; TRBD2 aligns across 9 bases. V shed 7 bases, J shed 2 bases, and the junction held 9 bases outside the gene matches. Germline assignment: CDR1 SGHTA and CDR2 FQGNSA. There are 15 residues in the CDR3. The CDR3 here is CASIPSGGGAYEQYF. In DNA form, the CDR3 reads TGTGCCAGCATCCCAAGCGGCGGGGGGGCCTACGAGCAGTACTTC.

This sequence joins TRBV28 and TRBJ1-5; 8 nucleotides line up with TRBD1. The CDR3 spans 14 residues. V gave up 5 bases and J gave up 4 bases; unmatched junction bases: 4. Looked up from germline, CDR1 is MDHEN and CDR2 is SYDVKM. The CDR3 loop is CASSPRQGNQPQHF. The CDR3 DNA follows: TGTGCCAGCAGTCCAAGACAGGGGAATCAGCCCCAGCATTTT.

This clone was recorded only once. The genes are TRBV18 and TRBJ2-5, with a tentative D call TRBD2 (6 bases). The CDR3 covers 13 residues. V lost 5 bases and J 7 bases, leaving 14 bases between the germline ends. Germline V gene sequence: CDR1 KGHSH, CDR2 LQKENI. This CDR3 is CASSATSSGTQYF. The CDR3, as DNA: TGTGCCAGCTCAGCCACTAGCTCGGGGACCCAGTACTTC.

V gene TRBV7-9 combines with J gene TRBJ2-5; D may be TRBD2 (6 bases). V was cut by 3 bases and J by 5 bases, with 13 bases left in between. This CDR3 contains 14 residues. In germline, CDR1 is SEHNR, CDR2 FQNEAQ (reference sequence). CDR3 sequence (DNA): TGTGCCAGCAGCTTTGCGGGGTCGGTGGAGACCCAGTACTTC. This sequence encodes CASSFAGSVETQYF.

This chain connects TRBV19 to TRBJ2-5; D might be TRBD1 (5 bases). CDR1 and CDR2 (germline): LNHDA, SQIVND (reference sequence). The CDR3 has 13 amino acids. Trimming left V 5 bases short and J 3 bases short, with 10 bases between. The CDR3, as DNA: TGTGCCAGTAGTTCCTCAGGGAAAGAGACCCAGTACTTC. Translation gives CASSSSGKETQYF.

The chain is built from TRBV18 and TRBJ1-1, with D hard to call. The V and J ends lost 5 bases and 5 bases respectively, with 15 bases between them. From germline, CDR1 is KGHSH and CDR2 LQKENI. This CDR3 is 14 amino acids long. CDR3 sequence reads: CASSNLKGGTEAFF. The CDR3 nucleotides are TGTGCCAGCTCAAACCTGAAGGGTGGGACTGAAGCTTTCTTT. The full variable domain, rest sourced from reference TRBV18 and TRBJ1-1, is NAGVMQNPRHLVRRRGQEARLRCSPMKGHSHVYWYRQLPEEGLKFMVYLQKENIIDESGMPKERFSAEFPKEGPSILRIQQVVRGDSAAYFCASSNLKGGTEAFFGQGTRLTVV.

This chain links TRBV9 with TRBJ1-3; TRBD1 aligns across 8 bases. V shed 2 bases and J 4 bases; nucleotides not matched to a gene: 5. This CDR3 has 15 residues. Germline loops: CDR1 SGDLS, CDR2 YYNGEE. As DNA, the CDR3 is TGTGCCAGCAGCGTCCAGGACAGGGCGGGAAACACCATATATTTT. Encoded protein: CASSVQDRAGNTIYF.

The chain joins TRBV6-1 to TRBJ2-1; maybe TRBD1 (5 bases). The CDR3 is 15 amino acids. The germline V and J ends were trimmed by 7 bases and 8 bases, with 21 bases remaining between them. Germline CDR1 is MNHNS and CDR2 is SASEGT. Here the CDR3 reads CASTMGRSAAYEQFF. The CDR3 DNA sequence: TGTGCCAGCACTATGGGGCGGTCGGCCGCGTATGAGCAGTTCTTC.

This clone was detected only a few times. The chain recombines TRBV28 with TRBJ2-2, with D possibly being TRBD1 (5 bases). This CDR3 is built from 16 residues. The V end lost 2 bases, the J end lost 3 bases, and 13 bases lay between the germline ends. Germline loops: CDR1 MDHEN, CDR2 SYDVKM. The CDR3 sequence is CASSLGVKGDTGELFF. CDR3 nucleotide sequence: TGTGCCAGCAGTTTAGGGGTTAAAGGGGACACCGGGGAGCTGTTTTTT.

This chain links TRBV10-3 with TRBJ1-6, with D uncertain. Trimming took 3 bases from V and 7 from J, leaving 13 bases between them. This CDR3 comprises 15 residues. Germline V CDR1 and CDR2: ENHRY, SYGVKD. CDR3: CAISELGVSNSPLHF. The DNA for the CDR3 is TGTGCCATCAGTGAATTAGGTGTCAGCAATTCACCCCTCCACTTT.

This clone has just a few counts. The rearrangement uses TRBV11-3 and TRBJ2-1; 7 bases fit TRBD2. V was pared by 5 bases and J by 7 bases, with 11 bases of the junction left unmatched. This CDR3 region has 15 residues. Looked up from germline, CDR1 is SGHNT and CDR2 is YENEEA. The CDR3 nucleotides are TGTGCCAGCAGCCTTGGTGAAGCGGGGAAAAATGAGCAGTTCTTC. It encodes CASSLGEAGKNEQFF.

CDR3 nucleotides: TGTGCCAGCAGCTGGGACAGCAACGTCTTCTATGGCTACACCTTC. Its protein is CASSWDSNVFYGYTF. The chain employs TRBV5-5 and TRBJ1-2, with 7 bases that match TRBD1. The J segment lost 4 bases and the V segment lost 3 bases, leaving 9 bases of the junction unmatched. The CDR3 covers 15 residues. Germline loops: CDR1 SGHKS, CDR2 YYEKEE (reference sequence).

As concerns this clone: Other DNA sequences in this specimen translate into the identical CDR3. The gene calls are TRBV7-2 and TRBJ2-7; TRBD1 aligns across 10 bases. From germline, CDR1 is SGHTA and CDR2 FQGNSA. The J segment lost 0 bases and the V segment lost 5 bases, leaving 4 bases of the junction unmatched. The CDR3 has 15 residues. CDR3 sequence: CASSLGQGISYEQYF. In DNA, the CDR3 is TGTGCCAGCAGCCTGGGACAGGGGATCTCCTACGAGCAGTACTTC.

Comments on this clone: Given a much more abundant clone one base away, this may be a read error. CDR3 in DNA: TGTGCCAGCAGCTTGCGGGCGAACACTGAAGCTTTCTTT. Protein sequence: CASSLRANTEAFF. The chain combines TRBV5-6 with TRBJ1-1; D not certain. The CDR3 runs 13 residues. Germline V gene sequence: CDR1 SGHDT, CDR2 YYEEEE. With 1 base removed from V and 1 base from J, the gap between germline ends came to 5 bases.

This chain joins TRBV5-6 and TRBJ2-7; D is ambiguous. Germline values: CDR1 SGHDT, CDR2 YYEEEE. This CDR3 spans 11 amino acids. V was cut by 3 bases and J by 6 bases, with 7 bases left in between. The CDR3 DNA follows: TGTGCCAGCAGCTACGGTAGCGAGCAGTACTTC. It translates to CASSYGSEQYF.